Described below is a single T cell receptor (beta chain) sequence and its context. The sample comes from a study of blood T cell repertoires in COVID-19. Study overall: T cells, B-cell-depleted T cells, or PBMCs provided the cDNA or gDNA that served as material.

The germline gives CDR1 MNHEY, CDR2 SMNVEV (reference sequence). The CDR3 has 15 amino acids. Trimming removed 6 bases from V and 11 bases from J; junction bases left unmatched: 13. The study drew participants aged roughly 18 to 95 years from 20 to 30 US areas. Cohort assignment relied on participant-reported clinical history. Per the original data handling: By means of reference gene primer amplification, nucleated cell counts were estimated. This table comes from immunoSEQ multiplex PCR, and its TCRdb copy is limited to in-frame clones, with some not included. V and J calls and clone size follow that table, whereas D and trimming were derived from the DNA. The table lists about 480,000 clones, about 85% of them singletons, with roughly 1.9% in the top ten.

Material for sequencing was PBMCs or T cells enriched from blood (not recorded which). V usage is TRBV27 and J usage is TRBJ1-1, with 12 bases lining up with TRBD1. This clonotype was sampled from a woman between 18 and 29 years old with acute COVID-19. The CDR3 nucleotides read TGTGCCAGCAGAGCCACCGGGACAGGGGGCTTGCGGGCTTTCTTT. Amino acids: CASRATGTGGLRAFF.